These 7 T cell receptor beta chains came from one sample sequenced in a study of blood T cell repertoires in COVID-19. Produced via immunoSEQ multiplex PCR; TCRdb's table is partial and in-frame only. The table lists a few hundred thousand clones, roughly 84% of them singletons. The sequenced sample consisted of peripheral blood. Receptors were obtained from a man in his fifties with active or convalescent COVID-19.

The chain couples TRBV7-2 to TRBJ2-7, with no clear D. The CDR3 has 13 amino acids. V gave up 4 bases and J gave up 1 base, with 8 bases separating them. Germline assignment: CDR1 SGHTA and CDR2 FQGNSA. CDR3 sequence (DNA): TGTGCCAGCAGCTACAGAGAATCCTACGAGCAGTACTTC. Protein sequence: CASSYRESYEQYF.

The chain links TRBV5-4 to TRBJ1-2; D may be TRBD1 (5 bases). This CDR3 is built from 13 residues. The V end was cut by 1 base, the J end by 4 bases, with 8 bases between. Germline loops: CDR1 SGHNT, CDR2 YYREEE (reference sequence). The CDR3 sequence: CASSLTGPYGYTF. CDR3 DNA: TGTGCCAGCAGCTTGACAGGACCCTATGGCTACACCTTC.

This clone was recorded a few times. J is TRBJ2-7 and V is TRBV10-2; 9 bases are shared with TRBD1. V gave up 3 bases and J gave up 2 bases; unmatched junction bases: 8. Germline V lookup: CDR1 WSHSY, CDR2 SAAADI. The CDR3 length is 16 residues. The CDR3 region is CASSDPGTGKPYEQYF. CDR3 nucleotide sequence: TGCGCCAGCAGTGACCCCGGGACAGGGAAACCCTACGAGCAGTACTTC.

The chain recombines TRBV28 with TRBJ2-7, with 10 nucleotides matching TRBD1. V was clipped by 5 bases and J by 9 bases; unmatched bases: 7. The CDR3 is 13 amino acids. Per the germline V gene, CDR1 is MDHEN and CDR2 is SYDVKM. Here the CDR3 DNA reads TGTGCCAGCAGTCTGACCGACAGGGGGCTGCAGTACTTC. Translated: CASSLTDRGLQYF.

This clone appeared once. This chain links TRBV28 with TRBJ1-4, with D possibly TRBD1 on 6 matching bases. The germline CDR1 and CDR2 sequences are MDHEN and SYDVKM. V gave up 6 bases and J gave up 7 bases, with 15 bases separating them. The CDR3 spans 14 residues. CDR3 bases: TGTGCCAGCAGCCTTACAGGGTCCGGTGAAAAACTGTTTTTT. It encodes CASSLTGSGEKLFF.

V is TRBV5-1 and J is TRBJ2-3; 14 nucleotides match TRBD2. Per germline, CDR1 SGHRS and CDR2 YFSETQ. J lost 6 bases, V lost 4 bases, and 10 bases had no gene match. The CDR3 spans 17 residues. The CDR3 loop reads CASSPNGLAGGSDTQYF. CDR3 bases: TGCGCCAGCAGCCCTAACGGACTAGCGGGAGGATCGGATACGCAGTATTTT.

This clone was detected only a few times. As DNA, the CDR3 is TGTGCCAGCCGACGGGGGGCAGATACGCAGTATTTT. As protein: CASRRGADTQYF. V gene TRBV7-9 combines with J gene TRBJ2-3; 7 bases fit TRBD2. Losses at the gene ends were 8 bases for V and 4 bases for J; bases not matched to a gene: 3. The length of the CDR3 is 12 residues. CDR1 SEHNR and CDR2 FQNEAQ come from the germline V gene (reference sequence).